The source of this T cell receptor (beta chain) is a study of cytomegalovirus exposure and HLA in healthy donors. Study-level background: Among the roughly 400 genotyped donors, 70% to 85% were placed in the Caucasian-associated ancestry cluster. Regarding the study as a whole: The study designated fewer than 200 TCR beta chains cytomegalovirus-associated. For cytomegalovirus status, the classifier reportedly gave diagnoses with high specificity and sensitivity. CMV antigen specificity of a few CMV-associated chains was confirmed in vitro.

With 60 Vbeta and 13 Jbeta primers, the PCR was carried out. Sequenced by immunoSEQ multiplex PCR; TCRdb stores in-frame clones only, minus some. This listing includes approximately 110,000 clones. J lost 8 bases, V lost 0 bases, and 1 base had no gene match. CDR3 size: 13 residues. Looked up from germline, CDR1 is SGHNT and CDR2 is YENEEA. Remarks on this clone: Its antigen is currently unknown.

This TCR was recovered from a man aged 35-49 years in good health and CMV-seronegative. The gene calls are TRBV11-3 and TRBJ2-3; 8 bases map to TRBD1. The sequenced sample consisted of PBMCs. CDR3: CASSLDRGPTQYF. CDR3 coding DNA: TGTGCCAGCAGCTTAGACAGGGGGCCTACGCAGTATTTT.